Following are 15 T cell receptor beta chains from one sample sequenced in a study of identifying expanded T cells in peripheral blood. Profiled with immunoSEQ multiplex PCR; TCRdb holds only in-frame clones, not every one. The sample has 70,000 or so clones, roughly nine tenths seen once. The material sequenced was blood. These receptors were collected from a person aged 18 to 70 in good health.

The chain uses TRBV29-1 and TRBJ1-2, with D unresolved. The germline V gene has CDR1 SQVTM and CDR2 ANQGSEA. V was trimmed by 7 bases and J by 7 bases, leaving 28 bases between them. This CDR3 is built from 16 residues. CDR3 bases: TGCAGCGACCGTGGAGGGCCGTGGGCTTTGGAGGGTGGCTACACCTTC. It specifies CSDRGGPWALEGGYTF.

The CDR3, as DNA: TGTGCCAGCACGGACAGGAACACTGAAGCTTTCTTT. It codes for CASTDRNTEAFF. This chain uses TRBV7-2 with TRBJ1-1; D perhaps matches TRBD1 (6 bases). Trimming left V 7 bases short and J 1 base short, with 7 bases between. This CDR3 has 12 residues. Germline V gene lookup returns CDR1 SGHTA and CDR2 FQGNSA.

The V and J genes are TRBV7-2 and TRBJ2-1, with 8 bases matching TRBD2. The germline CDR1 and CDR2 sequences are SGHTA and FQGNSA. The ends lost 1 base at V and 4 bases at J; junction bases unmatched: 3. CDR3 length: 15 amino acids. CDR3 sequence (DNA): TGTGCCAGCAGCTTAGAAGCGGGAGCTTACAATGAGCAGTTCTTC. This translates into CASSLEAGAYNEQFF.

The chain joins TRBV23-1 to TRBJ2-7; 7 bases match TRBD1. TRBV23-1 is an ORF for which the function is uncertain. The CDR3 spans 18 residues. With V trimmed by 1 base and J by 3 bases, 15 bases remained unmatched. CDR3 DNA sequence: TGCGCCAGCAGTCAATACCCTACAGGGGTTTCGACCTACTACGAGCAGTACTTC. This translates into CASSQYPTGVSTYYEQYF.

This chain uses TRBV6-1 with TRBJ2-2; 8 bases agree with TRBD2. Trimming cost V 1 base and J 6 bases; bases outside gene matches: 4. Germline V gene data show CDR1 as MNHNS and CDR2 as SASEGT. The CDR3 extends over 15 amino acids. CDR3 sequence: CASSEETGGAGELFF. The CDR3 region has the DNA TGTGCCAGCAGTGAAGAGACCGGGGGGGCCGGGGAGCTGTTTTTT.

The chain combines TRBV11-2 with TRBJ2-1; D might be TRBD2 (6 bases). V lost 2 bases and J lost 5, with 13 bases in between. The CDR3 sequence is 15 residues long. Germline CDR1 is SGHAT and CDR2 is FQNNGV. CDR3 in amino acids: CASSLFFGGDNEQFF. CDR3 nucleotides: TGTGCCAGCAGCTTATTTTTTGGAGGGGACAATGAGCAGTTCTTC.

The CDR3 protein is CASKTPGHYTGELFF. CDR3 nucleotides: TGTGCCAGCAAAACCCCGGGACATTACACCGGGGAGCTGTTTTTT. The chain recombines TRBV27 with TRBJ2-2; D perhaps matches TRBD1 (6 bases). Germline CDR1 and CDR2: MNHEY and SMNVEV (reference sequence). The CDR3 covers 15 residues. With 7 bases removed from V and 3 bases from J, the gap between germline ends came to 15 bases.

The CDR3: CASSIRNRGHYGYTF. The CDR3 DNA reads as TGTGCCAGCAGCATTCGGAACAGGGGGCACTATGGCTACACCTTC. The chain uses TRBV5-6 and TRBJ1-2, with 9 bases lining up with TRBD1. Germline V gene lookup returns CDR1 SGHDT and CDR2 YYEEEE. CDR3 length: 15 residues. V dropped 4 bases and J dropped 3; count of bases not matched to a gene: 7.

The rearrangement links TRBV18 to TRBJ2-1; D call uncertain. Trimming shortened V by 0 bases and J by 10 bases, and 16 bases separated the two germline ends. The CDR3 is 15 residues long. CDR1 and CDR2 from the germline V gene are KGHSH and LQKENI. The CDR3: CASSPPAHVLGEQFF. Written as DNA, the CDR3 is TGTGCCAGCTCACCACCGGCCCACGTCCTCGGCGAGCAGTTCTTC.

The V call is TRBV7-3, the J call TRBJ2-3; 7 nucleotides match TRBD1. The CDR3 consists of 15 residues. After removal of 4 bases from V and 0 bases from J, the junction contained 4 bases not matched to a gene. Germline V lookup: CDR1 SGHTA, CDR2 FQGTGA. DNA of the CDR3: TGTGCCAGCAGCTCCGGACAGGCTAGCACAGATACGCAGTATTTT. Protein: CASSSGQASTDTQYF.

This clone was recorded only once. V is TRBV10-3 and J is TRBJ2-5, with TRBD2 matching 14 bases. This CDR3 contains 18 residues. Looked up from germline, CDR1 is ENHRY and CDR2 is SYGVKD. The trim removed 2 bases at V and 6 bases at J, leaving 11 bases unmatched. CDR3 coding DNA: TGTGCCATCAGTGAGCCCGGGTGGGGGACTAGCGGGAGTAAGACCCAGTACTTC. Its protein is CAISEPGWGTSGSKTQYF.

The chain carries TRBV9 and TRBJ2-3; D is perhaps TRBD2 (5 bases). The CDR3 has 15 residues. Germline values: CDR1 SGDLS, CDR2 YYNGEE. Deletions cut 0 bases from V and 4 bases from J, with 12 bases between. CDR3: CASSVEGSGPDTQYF. DNA of the CDR3: TGTGCCAGCAGCGTAGAAGGGAGTGGCCCAGATACGCAGTATTTT.

The chain employs TRBV6-5 and TRBJ1-2; 8 bases fit TRBD1. This CDR3 has 13 amino acids. The germline gives CDR1 MNHEY, CDR2 SVGAGI. V lost 6 bases to trimming and J lost 2 bases; unmatched junction nucleotides: 2. The CDR3 sequence: CASSRTGNYGYTF. The CDR3 DNA reads as TGTGCCAGCAGCCGGACAGGGAACTATGGCTACACCTTC.

The V gene is TRBV6-5, the J gene TRBJ1-4, with D unclear. The CDR3 contains 13 residues. Germline values: CDR1 MNHEY, CDR2 SVGAGI. The ends were cut back, 0 bases at V and 4 bases at J, with 3 bases in the middle. The CDR3 coding sequence is TGTGCCAGCAGTTACTCAGTTAATGAAAAACTGTTTTTT. Translated: CASSYSVNEKLFF.

The chain carries TRBV30 and TRBJ1-3; no firm D call. From germline, CDR1 is GTSNPN and CDR2 SVGIG (reference sequence). V was trimmed by 3 bases and J by 3 bases, leaving 9 bases between them. CDR3 length equals 13 residues. This CDR3 is CAWSPGGGNTIYF. CDR3 coding DNA: TGTGCCTGGAGCCCGGGCGGTGGAAACACCATATATTTT.